This is a list of T cell receptor beta chains from one sample in a study of T-cell memory formation after mild COVID-19. In TCRdb, the 5' RACE reads were re-called with MiXCR into one record per CDR3 protein. This sample has approximately 150,000 distinct CDR3 sequences; approximately 14% occur once, and the top ten carry 13% to 15%. The sample comprised PBMCs or a T cell subset sorted from them (not recorded which). The receptors were sampled from an adult woman who had mild COVID-19 (a few samples of this study predate the infection). Cell type and time point are not known. Each CDR3 is given with its conserved first and last residue. D genes are given only for firm matches. Expanded clones are given a class, and other clones once, few, many or no size at all.

V gene	D gene	clone size	J gene	CDR3 DNA	CDR3 protein
TRBV24-1	.	few	TRBJ2-7	TGTGCCACCAGTGACGGCTCCTACGAGCAGTACTTC	CATSDGSYEQYF
TRBV12-3/TRBV12-4	TRBD1	.	TRBJ1-4	TGTGCCAGCAGTGGACAGGGGTTTAATGAAAAACTGTTTTTT	CASSGQGFNEKLFF
TRBV19	.	few	TRBJ1-5	TGTGCCAGTTCCCCCCGGGCCAACAATCAGCCCCAGCATTTT	CASSPRANNQPQHF
TRBV27	TRBD2	.	TRBJ2-2	TGTGCCAGTGGACAGACTAGCGGCACCGGGGAGCTGTTTTTT	CASGQTSGTGELFF
TRBV12-3/TRBV12-4	.	few	TRBJ2-3	TGTGCCAGCAGTTTATTCGGGGTGGATACGCAGTATTTT	CASSLFGVDTQYF
TRBV3-1	TRBD1	few	TRBJ1-2	TGTGCCAGCAGCCAAGTGTCAGGGGGCTCGTACGGCTACACCTTC	CASSQVSGGSYGYTF
TRBV5-1	TRBD1	.	TRBJ2-1	TGCGCCAGCAGCGTGACAGGGGGCGAGCAGTTCTTC	CASSVTGGEQFF
TRBV29-1	TRBD2	.	TRBJ2-7	TGCAGCGTTGAACCAGCGGGATCCTACGAGCAGTACTTC	CSVEPAGSYEQYF
TRBV21-1	.	few	TRBJ2-7	TGTGCCAGCAGGGAGGGACAGCGACGTTACGAGCAGTACTTC	CASREGQRRYEQYF
TRBV7-6	TRBD1	.	TRBJ2-5	TGTGCCAGCAGCCCATCGACAGGGTCCGGAGAGACCCAGTACTTC	CASSPSTGSGETQYF
TRBV6-1	.	.	TRBJ2-4	TGTGCCAGCAGTGGACCCATCAGGGTAGCCAAAAACATTCAGTACTTC	CASSGPIRVAKNIQYF
TRBV5-4	.	.	TRBJ2-1	TGTGCCGGTGTTAGTGGGGGCGACAATGAGCAGTTCTTC	CAGVSGGDNEQFF
TRBV12-3/TRBV12-4	.	few	TRBJ2-1	TGTGCCAGCAGTTTACCGGTCGATGAGCAGTTCTTC	CASSLPVDEQFF
TRBV12-3/TRBV12-4	.	.	TRBJ2-2	TGTGCCAGCAGTTTACCCAACAGCCGACTCCTCAACACCGGGGAGCTGTTTTTT	CASSLPNSRLLNTGELFF
TRBV5-1	.	.	TRBJ2-7	TGCGCCAGCAGCTCCCTGACGGGGCCCTACGAGCAGTACTTC	CASSSLTGPYEQYF
TRBV2	.	.	TRBJ2-7	TGTGCCAGCACGTCGAGAACCTACGAGCAGTACTTC	CASTSRTYEQYF
TRBV9	TRBD2	.	TRBJ2-1	TGTGCCAGCAGCACCTCTCCGGGGGGTGAGCAGTTCTTC	CASSTSPGGEQFF
TRBV7-2	TRBD2	.	TRBJ2-5	TGTGCCAGCAGCTTTGACTCCAGCGGGGAAGAGACCCAGTACTTC	CASSFDSSGEETQYF
TRBV12-3/TRBV12-4	TRBD1	few	TRBJ2-1	TGTGCCAGCAGCCCGACAGGGGTTGATGAGCAGTTCTTC	CASSPTGVDEQFF
TRBV9	.	few	TRBJ2-2	TGTGCCAGCAGCCCGGCAGGGGAGCCCGGGGAGCTGTTTTTT	CASSPAGEPGELFF
TRBV4-1	.	few	TRBJ2-2	TGCGCCAGCAGCCAAGATCCGACGATTGGACCCTTCGCTTTGAACACCGGGGAGCTGTTTTTT	CASSQDPTIGPFALNTGELFF
TRBV12-3/TRBV12-4	TRBD2	many	TRBJ2-2	TGTGCCAGCAGTCTCGGGACTAGCGCCGGGGAGCTGTTTTTT	CASSLGTSAGELFF
TRBV9	.	.	TRBJ1-2	TGTGCCAGCTCAAACGGAGACCCGAAATTTAACTATGGCTACACCTTC	CASSNGDPKFNYGYTF
TRBV10-3	.	many	TRBJ2-1	TGTGCCATCGCCGTAAATACAGGTTCCTCCTCGCGGCATGAGCAGTTCTTC	CAIAVNTGSSSRHEQFF
TRBV5-1	.	few	TRBJ2-2	TGCGCCAGCTCCTGGACGGTGAACACCGGGGAGCTGTTTTTT	CASSWTVNTGELFF
TRBV20-1	.	few	TRBJ2-3	TGCAGTGCTGAGCCGGGAATTCTAGGGGATACGCAGTATTTT	CSAEPGILGDTQYF
TRBV2	TRBD1	few	TRBJ2-7	TGTGCCAGCTACCGGACAGGGAGCTCCTACGAGCAGTACTTC	CASYRTGSSYEQYF
TRBV7-8	TRBD2	.	TRBJ2-7	TGTGCCAGCAGCCCCGGACTAGCGGGGATTTACGAGCAGTACTTC	CASSPGLAGIYEQYF
TRBV12-3/TRBV12-4	.	.	TRBJ1-1	TGTGCCAGCAGCCGCGTAGCGGGGTACACTGAAGCTTTCTTT	CASSRVAGYTEAFF
TRBV7-9	.	few	TRBJ2-3	TGTGCCAGCAGCCCCCCCTGGGGAAGGGGGGGAACTAGAAGCACAGATACGCAGTATTTT	CASSPPWGRGGTRSTDTQYF
TRBV20-1	.	few	TRBJ2-1	TGCAGTGCTAGAGGCCAAGGGTACAATGAGCAGTTCTTC	CSARGQGYNEQFF
TRBV24-1	.	.	TRBJ2-1	TGTGCCACCACCCAAGGGGGGCAGGATGAGCAGTTCTTC	CATTQGGQDEQFF
TRBV10-3	.	.	TRBJ2-1	TGTGCCATCAGTCGGGACACGGCCTCCTACAATGAGCAGTTCTTC	CAISRDTASYNEQFF
TRBV30	.	few	TRBJ2-1	TGTGCCTGGAGCGCCGTCAAATTTGTTCTAGTCGATGAGCAGTTCTTC	CAWSAVKFVLVDEQFF
TRBV7-9	TRBD2	few	TRBJ2-1	TGTGCCAGCAGCCTATGGACTAGCGGGGGGCATTCTAACAATGAGCAGTTCTTC	CASSLWTSGGHSNNEQFF
TRBV3-1	.	.	TRBJ2-1	TGTGCCAGCAGCGACAGTCGTCGAGAGCAGTTCTTC	CASSDSRREQFF
TRBV6-5	TRBD2	.	TRBJ2-7	TGTGCCAGCAGTTACTCTCTAGCGGGAGGGGGCGAGCAGTACTTC	CASSYSLAGGGEQYF
TRBV7-3	TRBD1	few	TRBJ2-5	TGTGCCAGCAGCTTAAACGTTGGGACAGGGGAAGAGACCCAGTACTTC	CASSLNVGTGEETQYF
TRBV5-1	TRBD2	many	TRBJ2-2	TGCGCCAGCAGCGGAGACCCTAAGGGACTAGCGGGGACGAACACCGGGGAGCTGTTTTTT	CASSGDPKGLAGTNTGELFF